Listed here are 21 T cell receptor beta chains from one sample, sequenced in a study of blood T cell repertoires in COVID-19 (dated by TCRdb to about 2020). To prepare the library, the immunoSEQ multiplex PCR assay was applied. Here the immuneACCESS table is served through TCRdb, limited to in-frame sequences with V and J called. Missing clones are a known gap in these copies; in checked studies unresolved V genes cover under half, and the rest lacks a known reason. In all, the sample holds roughly 330,000 clones, and about 89% of those were seen once. Approximately 5.3% of the sample comes from the top ten. The sequenced sample was PBMCs or T cells enriched from blood (not recorded which). The receptor source for this set is a woman aged 25 to 39 who had recovered from COVID-19.

The V gene is TRBV24-1, the J gene TRBJ2-3; 10 bases fit TRBD1. The CDR3 spans 13 residues. V was clipped by 9 bases and J by 1 base; unmatched bases: 0. From germline, CDR1 is KGHDR and CDR2 SFDVKD. In nucleotides, the CDR3 is TGTGCCACCGGGACAGGGGGCACAGATACGCAGTATTTT. This sequence encodes CATGTGGTDTQYF.

The rearrangement links TRBV11-1 to TRBJ1-5; the D gene is possibly TRBD1 (5 bases). In germline, CDR1 is SGHAT, CDR2 FQDESV (reference sequence). The V and J ends lost 4 bases and 1 base respectively, with 14 bases between them. The CDR3 extends over 16 amino acids. The CDR3 spells CASSSLRGMSNQPQHF. CDR3 bases: TGTGCCAGCAGCTCCCTTCGGGGGATGAGCAATCAGCCCCAGCATTTT.

CDR3 bases: TGTGCCAGCAGTTACTCCCGGTTAGGCAGGCTCCCTCAGCCCCAGCATTTT. Encoded protein: CASSYSRLGRLPQPQHF. The V call is TRBV6-2 or TRBV6-3, the J call TRBJ1-5; D remains unclear. CDR1 and CDR2 (germline): MNHEY, SVGEGT. The V end was cut by 0 bases, the J end by 6 bases, with 18 bases between. The CDR3 has 17 residues.

The chain combines TRBV28 with TRBJ1-1, with D uncertain. V lost 4 bases and J 5 bases, leaving 8 bases between the germline ends. Germline lookup yields CDR1 MDHEN and CDR2 SYDVKM. This CDR3 comprises 12 residues. CDR3 coding DNA: TGTGCCAGCAGTTCTCAGGTGACTGAAGCTTTCTTT. This encodes CASSSQVTEAFF.

This clone was recorded many times. The gene calls are TRBV3-1 (or the pseudogene TRBV3-2) and TRBJ1-2; 7 nucleotides align to TRBD1. Germline CDR1 is LGHDT and CDR2 is YNNKEL (reference sequence). The CDR3 is 15 residues long. The ends lost 5 bases at V and 4 bases at J; junction bases unmatched: 10. In DNA form, the CDR3 reads TGTGCCAGCAGCTTAACAGGGAAGGGGGCCTATGGCTACACCTTC. The encoded protein is CASSLTGKGAYGYTF.

The gene calls are TRBV6-5 and TRBJ2-5, with unresolved D. CDR1 and CDR2 (germline): MNHEY, SVGAGI. Trimming took 5 bases from V and 4 from J, leaving 17 bases between them. This CDR3 region has 15 residues. Written as DNA, the CDR3 is TGTGCCAGCAGTCAGAGAGGATCCCCCGGAGAGACCCAGTACTTC. Amino acids: CASSQRGSPGETQYF.

V is TRBV19 and J is TRBJ1-1, with a tentative D call TRBD1 (5 bases). Trimming removed 6 bases at V and 0 bases at J, with 11 bases between. Germline CDR1 reads LNHDA; CDR2 reads SQIVND (reference sequence). CDR3 length: 14 residues. The CDR3 protein is CASSRRVMNTEAFF. CDR3 sequence (DNA): TGTGCCAGTAGCCGCAGGGTTATGAACACTGAAGCTTTCTTT.

The V gene is TRBV10-2, the J gene TRBJ1-5; 8 bases are shared with TRBD1. Per the germline V gene, CDR1 is WSHSY and CDR2 is SAAADI. CDR3 length: 15 residues. V lost 8 bases to trimming and J lost 9 bases; unmatched junction nucleotides: 15. The CDR3 region is CASGEGQGSQPPQHF. In DNA, the CDR3 is TGCGCCAGCGGGGAAGGACAGGGAAGCCAGCCGCCCCAGCATTTT.

This sequence joins TRBV2 and TRBJ2-7; D possibly corresponds to TRBD2 (5 bases). The CDR3 runs to 13 residues. Germline V lookup: CDR1 SNHLY, CDR2 FYNNEI. The V and J ends lost 7 bases and 7 bases respectively, with 17 bases between them. DNA of the CDR3: TGTGCCAGCATGGAGGCCCCGCTCTCAGAGCAGTACTTC. This codes for CASMEAPLSEQYF.

This rearrangement joins TRBV2 to TRBJ1-1; possibly TRBD1 for D (6 bases). V lost 6 bases, J lost 7 bases, and 15 bases lay in between. Germline V lookup: CDR1 SNHLY, CDR2 FYNNEI. This CDR3 has 13 residues. The CDR3 DNA follows: TGTGCCAGCAGGGGCGAAACAGGGCTTGAAGCTTTCTTT. As protein: CASRGETGLEAFF.

The rearrangement joins TRBV6-5 to TRBJ1-2; D is uncertain. The germline gives CDR1 MNHEY, CDR2 SVGAGI. The CDR3 spans 14 residues. V shed 2 bases and J shed 2 bases, with 9 bases lying between them. The CDR3 sequence is CASSYAGRNYGYTF. Written as DNA, the CDR3 is TGTGCCAGCAGTTACGCGGGGAGAAACTATGGCTACACCTTC.

The V gene is TRBV5-4, the J gene TRBJ1-1; the match to TRBD1 covers 7 bases. Germline loops: CDR1 SGHNT, CDR2 YYREEE (reference sequence). Trimming took 2 bases from V and 4 from J; bases not matched to a gene: 14. The CDR3 extends over 17 amino acids. The CDR3 nucleotides read TGTGCCAGCAGCTTCCCATTTACATCAGGGGGTTCCACTGAAGCTTTCTTT. It codes for CASSFPFTSGGSTEAFF.

The chain carries TRBV7-2 and TRBJ1-5, with no clear D. CDR1 is SGHTA and CDR2 is FQGNSA in the germline V gene. Trimming shortened V by 3 bases and J by 7 bases, and 10 bases separated the two germline ends. CDR3 length: 13 amino acids. CDR3 sequence (DNA): TGTGCCAGCAGCTTCTCGCTCGGGCAGCCCCAGCATTTT. It is translated as CASSFSLGQPQHF.

The chain links TRBV28 to TRBJ2-1; 10 bases map to TRBD1. This CDR3 spans 14 amino acids. Germline V gives CDR1 MDHEN, CDR2 SYDVKM. V was clipped by 5 bases and J by 14 bases; unmatched bases: 12. CDR3 nucleotide sequence: TGTGCCAGCAGTCTTAGGGACAGGGGAGGTAGGAAGTTCTTC. Translating gives CASSLRDRGGRKFF.

CDR3 region: CASKVTSWDRGFYSNQPQHF. The CDR3 DNA is TGCGCCAGCAAGGTAACTAGTTGGGACAGGGGGTTCTATAGCAATCAGCCCCAGCATTTT. The chain recombines TRBV10-1 with TRBJ1-5; 11 nucleotides line up with TRBD1. V lost 7 bases to trimming and J lost 0 bases; unmatched junction nucleotides: 17. Germline assignment: CDR1 WNHNN and CDR2 SYGVQD (reference sequence). This CDR3 has 20 residues.

This clone was recorded once. The chain has TRBV5-4 and TRBJ2-5; 10 nucleotides align to TRBD2. This CDR3 is built from 15 residues. Germline lookup yields CDR1 SGHNT and CDR2 YYREEE (reference sequence). V shed 1 base, J shed 3 bases, and the junction held 3 bases outside the gene matches. CDR3 residues: CASSLSLAGEETQYF. CDR3 DNA: TGTGCCAGCAGCTTGAGCCTAGCGGGGGAAGAGACCCAGTACTTC.

This clone was found a few times. The gene calls are TRBV2 and TRBJ1-1; maybe TRBD1 (5 bases). The germline V gene has CDR1 SNHLY and CDR2 FYNNEI. This CDR3 spans 14 amino acids. Trimming removed 7 bases from V and 2 bases from J, with 14 bases in between. This chain's CDR3 is CASIGGAGNTEAFF. CDR3 sequence (DNA): TGTGCCAGCATTGGAGGGGCCGGAAACACTGAAGCTTTCTTT.

The chain has TRBV4-2 and TRBJ2-7; 10 bases match TRBD2. Germline CDR1 LGHNA, CDR2 YNFKEQ. Germline trimming cut 5 bases from V and 4 bases from J; bases unmatched to any gene: 5. There are 14 residues in the CDR3. In DNA form, the CDR3 reads TGTGCCAGCAGCTCTGCTAGCGGGGGTTACGAGCAGTACTTC. It is translated as CASSSASGGYEQYF.

The genes are TRBV18 and TRBJ1-2; no firm D call. Germline CDR1 and CDR2: KGHSH and LQKENI. The CDR3 has 14 amino acids. V shed 3 bases and J shed 0 bases, with 8 bases lying between them. This chain's CDR3 is CASSPGVANYGYTF. CDR3 in DNA: TGTGCCAGCTCACCGGGCGTCGCTAACTATGGCTACACCTTC.

This clone was found a few times. This chain connects TRBV6-1 to TRBJ1-1; D is unclear. This CDR3 contains 14 residues. Trimming pared 1 base from V and 1 base from J, leaving 7 bases between. Germline CDR1 reads MNHNS; CDR2 reads SASEGT. The CDR3 sequence is CASSEDGRNTEAFF. In DNA form, the CDR3 reads TGTGCCAGCAGTGAAGACGGGAGGAACACTGAAGCTTTCTTT.

The rearrangement joins TRBV28 to TRBJ1-3; TRBD1 aligns across 7 bases. The CDR3 is made up of 18 amino acids. V was pared by 6 bases and J by 0 bases, with 14 bases of the junction left unmatched. CDR1 is MDHEN and CDR2 is SYDVKM in the germline V gene. CDR3 sequence reads: CASSPILGGRLSGNTIYF. In DNA, the CDR3 is TGTGCCAGCAGCCCGATCCTAGGGGGCCGACTCTCTGGAAACACCATATATTTT.